Listed below are T cell receptor beta chains from one sample, sequenced in a study of CDR3 diversity in severe acne. TCRdb analysed the PCR reads with MiXCR anew, one entry per CDR3 protein. Among some 85,000 distinct CDR3 sequences listed, around 50% were seen once. The sample taken for sequencing was blood. These receptors came from a male donor with severe acne vulgaris. Both conserved end residues are part of each CDR3. Clone size is stated in some rows and not others, as once, few, many or a class when expanded.

j_call | clone_size | v_call | cdr3_aa
TRBJ1-1 | - | TRBV20-1 | CSAFAGSTEAFF
TRBJ2-2 | - | TRBV11-2 | CASSLAYRGTGELFF
TRBJ1-4 | - | TRBV7-9 | CASSASGQFGKLFF
TRBJ2-5 | - | TRBV24-1 | CATSDSGTAETQYF
TRBJ2-7 | - | TRBV2 | CASRDSSYEQYF
TRBJ2-3 | many | TRBV6-4 | CASSERELDTQYF
TRBJ1-2 | - | TRBV29-1 | CSVATGGHYGYTF
TRBJ2-7 | - | TRBV24-1 | CATGGPLGHEQYF
TRBJ1-5 | - | TRBV19 | CASSISVGQPQHF
TRBJ1-3 | - | TRBV10-3 | CAISGGVQGAGIPGNTIYF
TRBJ1-1 | few | TRBV9 | CASSAPTGLNTEAFF
TRBJ1-1 | once | TRBV9 | CASSALDRATEAFF
TRBJ2-5 | - | TRBV7-8 | CASSYPTGGQETQYF
TRBJ1-1 | few | TRBV14 | CASSPYRGTEAFF
TRBJ2-1 | - | TRBV20-1 | CSDIRDSPYNEQFF
TRBJ2-7 | once | TRBV29-1 | CSVVSQGAHEQYF
TRBJ2-7 | - | TRBV10-3 | CAISRRAYEQYF
TRBJ1-2 | - | TRBV20-1 | CSARDRALAGYGYTF
TRBJ1-1 | - | TRBV7-9 | CASSLLGGGDNTEAFF
TRBJ2-2 | - | TRBV2 | CASTGTGGTSSTGEPFF
TRBJ2-2 | - | TRBV2 | CASNAGGPGGELFF
TRBJ2-5 | - | TRBV5-1 | CASSPGISGSKETQYF
TRBJ2-7 | few | TRBV20-1 | CSASGFAGPHEQYF
TRBJ2-1 | many | TRBV7-3 | CASSSDRSSYNEQFF
TRBJ2-1 | - | TRBV7-3 | CASSLKWDGRGLNEQFF
TRBJ2-2 | many | TRBV7-2 | CASSTRLGNTGELFF
TRBJ2-7 | many | TRBV10-2 | CASSDYEQYF
- | - | TRBV7-2 | CASSSTRRRAQETQYF
TRBJ2-7 | - | TRBV7-2 | CASSSQTYEQYF
TRBJ1-2 | - | TRBV24-1 | CATWDESNYGYTF
TRBJ2-7 | - | TRBV6-6 | CASSYAYSRREIGPEQYF
TRBJ2-7 | - | TRBV2 | CASSGTGELAALKDYEQYF
TRBJ2-7 | - | TRBV10-3 | CASSDSLTGPLSYEQYF
TRBJ2-7 | - | TRBV6-1 | CASRVGTGEGEQYF
TRBJ2-3 | many | TRBV7-9 | CASSLAEERPYF
TRBJ1-2 | - | TRBV29-1 | CSVDGGRHGYTF
TRBJ2-7 | once | TRBV4-1 | CASSQDRGSGYEQYF
TRBJ1-2 | - | TRBV18 | CASSSDRTARLHGYTF
TRBJ1-6 | many | TRBV25-1 | CARDRVDSPLHF
TRBJ2-4 | - | TRBV9 | CASSSGTAKNIQYF
TRBJ1-1 | few | TRBV6-2/TRBV6-3 | CASSRRNTEAFF
TRBJ2-7 | - | TRBV10-3 | CAISVAGSYEQYF
TRBJ2-7 | - | TRBV20-1 | CSARTAGTSGGEQYF
TRBJ2-2 | - | TRBV13 | CASSPRTNGGELFF
TRBJ2-2 | once | TRBV11-2 | CASSLEKRNAGELFF
TRBJ2-7 | - | TRBV15 | CATSREGQGYEQYF
TRBJ2-1 | - | TRBV5-4 | CASSASGKAFNEQFF
TRBJ2-7 | - | TRBV6-1 | CASSEGGGWPHEQYF
TRBJ1-1 | many | TRBV10-3 | CAISLQMNTEAFF
TRBJ1-5 | many | TRBV19 | CASSHPGQGYQPQHF
TRBJ2-7 | medium-sized | TRBV20-1 | CSAIRSGTGDYEQYF
TRBJ1-6 | - | TRBV7-9 | CASSLTWQGEASGYNSPLHF
TRBJ1-1 | - | TRBV20-1 | CSSGPTTNTEAFF
TRBJ2-3 | few | TRBV3-1 | CASSQWGGRGTDTQYF
TRBJ2-1 | many | TRBV6-2/TRBV6-3 | CASSALGNNDEQFF
TRBJ2-7 | - | TRBV19 | CASQSGRYEQYF